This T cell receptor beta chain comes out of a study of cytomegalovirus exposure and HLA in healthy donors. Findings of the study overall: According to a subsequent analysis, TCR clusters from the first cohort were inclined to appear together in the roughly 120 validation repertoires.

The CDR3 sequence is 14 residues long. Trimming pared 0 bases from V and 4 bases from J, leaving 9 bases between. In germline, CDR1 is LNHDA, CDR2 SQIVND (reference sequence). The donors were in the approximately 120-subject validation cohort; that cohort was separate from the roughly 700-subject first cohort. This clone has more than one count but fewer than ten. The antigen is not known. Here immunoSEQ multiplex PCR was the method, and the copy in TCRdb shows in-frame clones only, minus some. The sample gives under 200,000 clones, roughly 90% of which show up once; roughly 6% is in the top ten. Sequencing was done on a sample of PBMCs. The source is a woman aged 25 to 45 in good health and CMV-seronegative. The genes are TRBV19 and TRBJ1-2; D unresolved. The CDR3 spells CASSIETGLYGYTF. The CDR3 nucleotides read TGTGCCAGTAGTATAGAAACCGGGCTCTATGGCTACACCTTC.